This T cell receptor beta chain stems from a study of T cells in Graves' hyperthyroidism and ophthalmopathy. Broader study findings: Model output signaled ophthalmopathy a median 6.5 months ahead of onset. In blood, most of the thyroid clonotypes expanded above 0.001 were also present.

When ophthalmopathy did not progress within 18 months, Graves' hyperthyroidism was considered stable. Uncontrolled infection, other autoimmune disease, pregnancy or lactation led to exclusion. Of note for this clonotype: Antigen unknown.

Amplification targeted TCR beta CDR3 regions from RNA transcripts. RT-PCR in the first round (using the HTBI primer set) targeted the TCR CDR3. TCRdb reprocessed the multiplex PCR reads via MiXCR and lists one record per CDR3 protein. Here the sample spans 300,000 to 400,000 distinct CDR3 sequences, about 12% being singletons. The CDR3 consists of 15 residues. V lost 5 bases and J lost 4, with 17 bases in between. Sequenced material: blood. This clonotype originated in a woman between 18 and 30 years old with Graves' hyperthyroidism. The chain is built from TRBV12-3 or TRBV12-4 and TRBJ1-2; tentatively, D is TRBD1 (6 bases). CDR3 sequence reads: CASSRNAGVTYGYTF. For the CDR3, the DNA is TGTGCCAGCAGTCGCAATGCAGGGGTAACCTATGGCTACACCTTC.